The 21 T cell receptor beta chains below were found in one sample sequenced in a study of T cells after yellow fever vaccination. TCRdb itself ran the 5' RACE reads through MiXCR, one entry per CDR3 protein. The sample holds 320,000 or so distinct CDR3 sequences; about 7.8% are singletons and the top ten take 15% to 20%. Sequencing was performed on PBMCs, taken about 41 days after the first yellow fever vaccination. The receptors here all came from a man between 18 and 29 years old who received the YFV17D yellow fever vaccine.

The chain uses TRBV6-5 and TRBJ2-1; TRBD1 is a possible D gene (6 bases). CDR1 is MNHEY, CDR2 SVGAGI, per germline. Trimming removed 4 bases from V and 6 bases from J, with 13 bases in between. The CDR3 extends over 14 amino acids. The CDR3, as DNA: TGTGCCAGCAGTTTCATGACAGGTCCCAATGAGCAGTTCTTC. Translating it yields CASSFMTGPNEQFF.

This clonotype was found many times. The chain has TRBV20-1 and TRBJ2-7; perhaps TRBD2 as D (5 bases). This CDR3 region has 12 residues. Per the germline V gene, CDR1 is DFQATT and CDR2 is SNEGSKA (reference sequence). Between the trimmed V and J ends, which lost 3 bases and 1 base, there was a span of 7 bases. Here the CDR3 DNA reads TGCAGTGCTAGCACGGGGTCCTACGAGCAGTACTTC. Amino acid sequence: CSASTGSYEQYF.

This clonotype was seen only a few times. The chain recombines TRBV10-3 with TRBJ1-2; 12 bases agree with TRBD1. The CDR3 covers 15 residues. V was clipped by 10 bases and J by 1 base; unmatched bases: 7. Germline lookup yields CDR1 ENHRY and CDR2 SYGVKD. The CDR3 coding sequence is TGTGCCACCGGGACAGGGGGCGATGGTAACTATGGCTACACCTTC. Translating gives CATGTGGDGNYGYTF.

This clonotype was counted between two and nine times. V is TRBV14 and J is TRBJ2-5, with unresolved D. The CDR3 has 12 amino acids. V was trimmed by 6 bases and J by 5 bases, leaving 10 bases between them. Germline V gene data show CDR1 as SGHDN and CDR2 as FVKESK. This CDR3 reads CASSRGEETQYF. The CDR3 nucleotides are TGTGCCAGCAGTCGTGGCGAGGAGACCCAGTACTTC.

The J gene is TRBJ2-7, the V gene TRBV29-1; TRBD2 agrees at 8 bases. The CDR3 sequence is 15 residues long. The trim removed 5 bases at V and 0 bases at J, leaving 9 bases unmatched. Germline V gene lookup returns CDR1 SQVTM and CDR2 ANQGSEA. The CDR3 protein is CSVLKLAGISYEQYF. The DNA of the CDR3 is TGCAGCGTTCTCAAATTAGCGGGAATCTCCTACGAGCAGTACTTC.

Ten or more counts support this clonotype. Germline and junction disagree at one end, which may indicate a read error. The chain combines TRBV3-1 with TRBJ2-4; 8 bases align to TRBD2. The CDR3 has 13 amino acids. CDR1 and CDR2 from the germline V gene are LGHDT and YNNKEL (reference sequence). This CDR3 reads CASSQGVGGVVGF. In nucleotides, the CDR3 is TGTGCCAGCAGCCAAGGTGTCGGGGGGGTTGTTGGATTC.

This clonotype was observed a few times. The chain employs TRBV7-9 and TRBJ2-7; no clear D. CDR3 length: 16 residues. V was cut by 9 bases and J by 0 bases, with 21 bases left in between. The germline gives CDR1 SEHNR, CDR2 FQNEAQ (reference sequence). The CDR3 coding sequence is TGTGCCAGTGTTTCGATTGGGTCTGCTATCTCCTACGAGCAGTACTTC. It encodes CASVSIGSAISYEQYF.

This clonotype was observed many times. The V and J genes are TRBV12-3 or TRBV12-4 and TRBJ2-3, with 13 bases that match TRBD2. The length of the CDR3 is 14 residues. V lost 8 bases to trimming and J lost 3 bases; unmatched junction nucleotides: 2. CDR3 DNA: TGTGCCAGCGGACTAGCGGGAGTAACAGATACGCAGTATTTT. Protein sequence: CASGLAGVTDTQYF.

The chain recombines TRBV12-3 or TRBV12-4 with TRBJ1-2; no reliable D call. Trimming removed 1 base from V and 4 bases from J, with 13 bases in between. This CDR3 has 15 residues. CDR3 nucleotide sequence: TGTGCCAGCAGTTTAGGGCCAGGACTTAGCTATGGCTACACCTTC. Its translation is CASSLGPGLSYGYTF.

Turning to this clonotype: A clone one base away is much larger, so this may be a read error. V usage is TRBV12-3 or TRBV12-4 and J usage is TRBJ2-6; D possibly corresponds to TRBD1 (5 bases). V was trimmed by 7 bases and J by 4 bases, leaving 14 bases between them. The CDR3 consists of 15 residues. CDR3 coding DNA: TGTGCCAGCACCGTAGGGGCGTGGGGGGCCAACGTCCTGACTTTC. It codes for CASTVGAWGANVLTF.

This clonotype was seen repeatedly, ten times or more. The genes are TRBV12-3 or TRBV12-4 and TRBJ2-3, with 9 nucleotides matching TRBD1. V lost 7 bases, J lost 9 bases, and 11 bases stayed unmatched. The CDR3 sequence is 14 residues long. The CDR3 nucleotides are TGTGCCAGCACCTTGGACAGGGGAAAAGGGACGCAGTATTTT. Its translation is CASTLDRGKGTQYF.

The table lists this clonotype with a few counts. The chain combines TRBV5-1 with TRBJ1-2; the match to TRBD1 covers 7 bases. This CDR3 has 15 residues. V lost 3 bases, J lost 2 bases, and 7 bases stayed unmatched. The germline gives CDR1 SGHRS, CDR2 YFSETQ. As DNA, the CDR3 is TGCGCCAGCAGCTCCCCGACAGGGAGAAACTATGGCTACACCTTC. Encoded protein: CASSSPTGRNYGYTF.

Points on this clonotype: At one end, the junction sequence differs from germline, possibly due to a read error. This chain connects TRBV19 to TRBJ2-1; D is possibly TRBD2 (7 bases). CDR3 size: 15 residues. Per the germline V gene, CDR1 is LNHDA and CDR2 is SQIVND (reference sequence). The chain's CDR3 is CASSILAGANNEPFF. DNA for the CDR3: TGTGCCAGTAGTATACTGGCGGGGGCTAACAATGAGCCGTTCTTC.

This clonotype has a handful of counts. The CDR3 DNA reads as TGTGCCAGCAGCCAAGGGGGGGAGAGGGTCTCCTACGAGCAGTACTTC. Amino acids: CASSQGGERVSYEQYF. The chain carries TRBV14 and TRBJ2-7; weak D call: TRBD2 (6 bases). Trimming removed 1 base at V and 0 bases at J, with 13 bases between. The germline CDR1 and CDR2 sequences are SGHDN and FVKESK. The CDR3 is made up of 16 amino acids.

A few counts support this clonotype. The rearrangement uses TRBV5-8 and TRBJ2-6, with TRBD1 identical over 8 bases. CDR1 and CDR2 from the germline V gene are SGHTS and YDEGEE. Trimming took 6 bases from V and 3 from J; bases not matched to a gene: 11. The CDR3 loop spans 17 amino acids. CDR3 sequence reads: CASTHTPGGNGANVLTF. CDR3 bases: TGTGCCAGCACCCATACCCCAGGGGGCAATGGGGCCAACGTCCTGACTTTC.

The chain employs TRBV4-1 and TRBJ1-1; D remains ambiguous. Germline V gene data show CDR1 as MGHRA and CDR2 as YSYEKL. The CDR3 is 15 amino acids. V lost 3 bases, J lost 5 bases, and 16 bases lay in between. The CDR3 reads CASSHPGGKETEAFF. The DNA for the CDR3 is TGCGCCAGCAGCCACCCAGGAGGGAAGGAAACTGAAGCTTTCTTT.

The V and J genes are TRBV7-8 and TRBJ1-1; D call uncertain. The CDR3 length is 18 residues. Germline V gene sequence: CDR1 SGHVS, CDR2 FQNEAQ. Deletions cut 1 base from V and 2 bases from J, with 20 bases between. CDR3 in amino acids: CASSLGRRSAGSNTEAFF. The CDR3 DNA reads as TGTGCCAGCAGCTTAGGCCGTCGTAGTGCGGGGTCAAACACTGAAGCTTTCTTT.

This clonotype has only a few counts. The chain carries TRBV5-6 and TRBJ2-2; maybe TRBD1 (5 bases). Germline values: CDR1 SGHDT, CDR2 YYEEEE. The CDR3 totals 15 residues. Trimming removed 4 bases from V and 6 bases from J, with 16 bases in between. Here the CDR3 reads CASSLGAHTAGELFF. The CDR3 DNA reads TGTGCCAGCAGCCTAGGGGCACACACAGCCGGGGAGCTGTTTTTT.

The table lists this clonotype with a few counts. CDR3 sequence (DNA): TGTGCCAGCAGCCAAATAGGACAGGGGCTCCAGAACACTGAAGCTTTCTTT. Translation gives CASSQIGQGLQNTEAFF. The genes are TRBV7-9 and TRBJ1-1; 9 bases match TRBD1. This CDR3 has 17 amino acids. V dropped 5 bases and J dropped 1; count of bases not matched to a gene: 11. Germline V gene lookup returns CDR1 SEHNR and CDR2 FQNEAQ (reference sequence).

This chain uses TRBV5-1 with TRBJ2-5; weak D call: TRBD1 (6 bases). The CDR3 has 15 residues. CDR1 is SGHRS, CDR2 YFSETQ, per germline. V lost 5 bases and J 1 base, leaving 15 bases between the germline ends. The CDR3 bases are TGCGCCAGCAGGTTACAGGGCCTGTCCCAAGAGACCCAGTACTTC. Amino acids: CASRLQGLSQETQYF.

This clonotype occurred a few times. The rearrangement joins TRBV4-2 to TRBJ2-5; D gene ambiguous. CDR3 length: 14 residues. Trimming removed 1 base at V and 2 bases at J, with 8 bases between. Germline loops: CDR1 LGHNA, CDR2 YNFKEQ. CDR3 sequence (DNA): TGTGCCAGCAGCCAAGGGTTTGGGCAAGAGACCCAGTACTTC. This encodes CASSQGFGQETQYF.